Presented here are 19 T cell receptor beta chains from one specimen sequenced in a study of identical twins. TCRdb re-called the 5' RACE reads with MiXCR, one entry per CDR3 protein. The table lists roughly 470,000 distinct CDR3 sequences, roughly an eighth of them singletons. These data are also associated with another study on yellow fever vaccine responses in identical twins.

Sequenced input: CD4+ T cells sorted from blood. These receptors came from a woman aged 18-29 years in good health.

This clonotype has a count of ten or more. The CDR3 region has the DNA TGCAGCGTTGACGCGGCGGGAGGGGGAGAGACCCAGTACTTC. It encodes CSVDAAGGGETQYF. This chain connects TRBV29-1 to TRBJ2-5; 9 bases match TRBD2. V lost 3 bases and J lost 4; bases outside the gene matches: 6. Germline values: CDR1 SQVTM, CDR2 ANQGSEA. The CDR3 loop spans 14 amino acids.

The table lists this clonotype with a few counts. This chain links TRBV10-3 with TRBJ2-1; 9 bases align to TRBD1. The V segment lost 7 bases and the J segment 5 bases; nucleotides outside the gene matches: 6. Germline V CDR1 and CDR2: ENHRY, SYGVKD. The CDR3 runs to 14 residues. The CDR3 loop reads CAITGTGRDNEQFF. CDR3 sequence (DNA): TGTGCCATCACCGGGACAGGGAGGGACAATGAGCAGTTCTTC.

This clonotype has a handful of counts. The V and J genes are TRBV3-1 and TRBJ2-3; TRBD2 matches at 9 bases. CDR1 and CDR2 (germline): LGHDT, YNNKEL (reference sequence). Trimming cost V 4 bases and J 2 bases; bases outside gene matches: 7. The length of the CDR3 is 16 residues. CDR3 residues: CASSRPSGGFTDTQYF. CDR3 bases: TGTGCCAGCAGCCGCCCCAGCGGGGGGTTCACAGATACGCAGTATTTT.

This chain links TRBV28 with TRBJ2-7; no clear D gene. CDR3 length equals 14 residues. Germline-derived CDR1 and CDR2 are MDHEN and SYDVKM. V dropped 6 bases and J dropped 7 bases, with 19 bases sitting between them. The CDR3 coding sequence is TGTGCCAGCAGGAACGACAATAGCCGAGCGGAGCAGTACTTC. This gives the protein CASRNDNSRAEQYF.

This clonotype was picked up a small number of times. CDR3 region: CASSLSPQADTQYF. The CDR3 nucleotides are TGTGCCAGTAGTTTATCACCCCAGGCAGATACGCAGTATTTT. The V call is TRBV19, the J call TRBJ2-3; D is uncertain. The CDR3 consists of 14 residues. The V end was cut by 5 bases, the J end by 4 bases, with 13 bases between. From germline, CDR1 is LNHDA and CDR2 SQIVND (reference sequence).

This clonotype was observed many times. The CDR3 sequence: CASSLGRAGRDEQFF. CDR3 bases: TGTGCCAGCAGCTTAGGTAGAGCGGGACGGGATGAGCAGTTCTTC. The V and J genes are TRBV7-2 and TRBJ2-1; 7 nucleotides line up with TRBD2. The CDR3 has 15 residues. CDR1 and CDR2 from the germline V gene are SGHTA and FQGNSA. V lost 1 base to trimming and J lost 8 bases; unmatched junction nucleotides: 8.

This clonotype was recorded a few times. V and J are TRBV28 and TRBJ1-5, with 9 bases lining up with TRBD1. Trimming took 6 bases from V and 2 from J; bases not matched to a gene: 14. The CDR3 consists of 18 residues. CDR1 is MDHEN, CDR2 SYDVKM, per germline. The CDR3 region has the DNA TGTGCCAGCAGCTCCGGGACAGGGAGCTTGAGGGGCAATCAGCCCCAGCATTTT. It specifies CASSSGTGSLRGNQPQHF.

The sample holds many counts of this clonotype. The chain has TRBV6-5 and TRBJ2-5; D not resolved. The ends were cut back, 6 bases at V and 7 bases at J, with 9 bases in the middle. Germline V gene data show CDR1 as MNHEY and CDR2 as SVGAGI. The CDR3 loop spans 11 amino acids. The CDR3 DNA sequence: TGTGCCAGCAGCAACTTACGGACCCAGTACTTC. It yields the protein CASSNLRTQYF.

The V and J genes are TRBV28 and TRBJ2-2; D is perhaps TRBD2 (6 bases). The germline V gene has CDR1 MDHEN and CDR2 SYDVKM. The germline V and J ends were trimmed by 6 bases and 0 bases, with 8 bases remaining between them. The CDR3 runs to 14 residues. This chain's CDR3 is CASRASANTGELFF. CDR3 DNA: TGTGCCAGCAGGGCTAGCGCGAACACCGGGGAGCTGTTTTTT.

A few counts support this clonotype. The CDR3 DNA sequence: TGCGCCAGCAGCCAAGAATTACGGGGGGTACCCTACGAGCAGTACTTC. Residues: CASSQELRGVPYEQYF. V and J are TRBV4-1 and TRBJ2-7; 7 bases align to TRBD2. The CDR3 contains 16 residues. Germline V lookup: CDR1 MGHRA, CDR2 YSYEKL. The V segment lost 0 bases and the J segment 2 bases; nucleotides outside the gene matches: 7.

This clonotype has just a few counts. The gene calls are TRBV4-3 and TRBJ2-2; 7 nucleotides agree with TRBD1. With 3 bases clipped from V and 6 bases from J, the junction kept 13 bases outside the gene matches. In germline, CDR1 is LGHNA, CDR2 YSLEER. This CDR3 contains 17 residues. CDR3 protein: CASSQATNRGLAGELFF. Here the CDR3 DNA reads TGCGCCAGCAGCCAGGCGACCAACAGGGGTCTCGCCGGGGAGCTGTTTTTT.

CDR3: CSVRLASLTDTQYF. The CDR3 nucleotides read TGCAGTGTGAGGTTGGCTAGCCTCACAGATACGCAGTATTTT. The rearrangement links TRBV20-1 to TRBJ2-3; D possibly corresponds to TRBD2 (5 bases). CDR3 length: 14 amino acids. Germline CDR1 reads DFQATT; CDR2 reads SNEGSKA (reference sequence). The ends were cut back, 7 bases at V and 2 bases at J, with 16 bases in the middle.

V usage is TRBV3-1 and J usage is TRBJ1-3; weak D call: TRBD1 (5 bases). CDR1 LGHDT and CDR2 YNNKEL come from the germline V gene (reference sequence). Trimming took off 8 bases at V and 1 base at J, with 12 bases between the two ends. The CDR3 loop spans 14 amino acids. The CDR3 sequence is CASSEGWSGNTIYF. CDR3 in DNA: TGTGCCAGCTCCGAGGGGTGGTCTGGAAACACCATATATTTT.

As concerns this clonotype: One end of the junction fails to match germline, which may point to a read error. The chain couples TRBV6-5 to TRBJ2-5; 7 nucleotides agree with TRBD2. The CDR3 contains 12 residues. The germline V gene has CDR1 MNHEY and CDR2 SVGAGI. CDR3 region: CASSYQGGSPRF. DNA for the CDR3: TGTGCCAGCAGTTACCAGGGCGGGAGCCCACGATTC.

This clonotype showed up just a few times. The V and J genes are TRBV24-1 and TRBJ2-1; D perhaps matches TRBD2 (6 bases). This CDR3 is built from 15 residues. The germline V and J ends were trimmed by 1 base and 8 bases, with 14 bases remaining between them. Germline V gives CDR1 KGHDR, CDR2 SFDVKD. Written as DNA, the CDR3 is TGTGCCACCAGTGATTTTTCGCGGGGTAGGGATGAGCAGTTCTTC. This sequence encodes CATSDFSRGRDEQFF.

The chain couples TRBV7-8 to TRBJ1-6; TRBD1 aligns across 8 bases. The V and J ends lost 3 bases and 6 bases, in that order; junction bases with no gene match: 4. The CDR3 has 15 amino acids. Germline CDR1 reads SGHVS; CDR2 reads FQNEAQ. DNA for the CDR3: TGTGCCAGCAGCTTGGGGACAGGAACTAATTCACCCCTCCACTTT. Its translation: CASSLGTGTNSPLHF. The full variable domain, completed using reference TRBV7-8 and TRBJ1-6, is GAGVSQSPRYKVAKRGQDVALRCDPISGHVSLFWYQQALGQGPEFLTYFQNEAQLDKSGLPSDRFFAERPEGSVSTLKIQRTQQEDSAVYLCASSLGTGTNSPLHFGNGTRLTVT.

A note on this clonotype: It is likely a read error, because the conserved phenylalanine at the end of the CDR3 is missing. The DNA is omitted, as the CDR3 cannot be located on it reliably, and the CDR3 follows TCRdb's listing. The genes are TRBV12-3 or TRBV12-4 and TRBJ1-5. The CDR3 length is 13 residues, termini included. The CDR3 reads CASGGGRYQPQQI.

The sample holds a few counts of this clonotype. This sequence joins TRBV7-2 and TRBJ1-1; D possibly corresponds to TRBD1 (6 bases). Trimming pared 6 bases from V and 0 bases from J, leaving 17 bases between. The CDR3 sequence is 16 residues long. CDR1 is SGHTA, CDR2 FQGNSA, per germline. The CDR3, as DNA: TGTGCCAGCAGACCAACCGGGACACTCATGAACACTGAAGCTTTCTTT. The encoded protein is CASRPTGTLMNTEAFF.

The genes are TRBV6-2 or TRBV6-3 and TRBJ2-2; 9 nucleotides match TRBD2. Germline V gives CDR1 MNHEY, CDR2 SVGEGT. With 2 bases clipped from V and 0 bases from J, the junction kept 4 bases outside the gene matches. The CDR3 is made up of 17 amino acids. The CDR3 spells CASSYGTSITNTGELFF. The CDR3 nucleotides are TGTGCCAGCAGTTACGGGACTAGCATAACGAACACCGGGGAGCTGTTTTTT.